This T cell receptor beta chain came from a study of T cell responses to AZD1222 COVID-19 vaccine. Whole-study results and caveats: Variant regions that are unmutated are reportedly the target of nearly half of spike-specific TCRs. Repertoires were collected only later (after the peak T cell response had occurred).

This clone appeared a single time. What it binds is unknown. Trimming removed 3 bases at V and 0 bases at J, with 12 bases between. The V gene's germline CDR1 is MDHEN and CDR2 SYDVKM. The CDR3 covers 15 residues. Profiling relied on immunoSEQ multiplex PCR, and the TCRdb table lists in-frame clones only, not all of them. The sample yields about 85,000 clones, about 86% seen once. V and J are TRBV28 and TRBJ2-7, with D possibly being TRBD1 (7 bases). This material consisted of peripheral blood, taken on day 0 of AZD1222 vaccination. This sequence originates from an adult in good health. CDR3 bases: TGTGCCAGCAGTTTCGGGGGACAGAACTCCTACGAGCAGTACTTC. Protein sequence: CASSFGGQNSYEQYF.